Each of the 12 T cell receptor beta chains below was sequenced from the same sample in a study of cytomegalovirus exposure and HLA in healthy donors. The method was immunoSEQ multiplex PCR; TCRdb's version includes in-frame clones alone and lacks a portion of them. The sample includes around 250,000 clones, around 89% of them seen just once. Sequencing was carried out using PBMCs. These receptors all come from a woman aged 18 to 35 in good health and CMV-seronegative.

This clone was picked up one time. The chain is built from TRBV6-1 and TRBJ1-6; D gene ambiguous. Germline loops: CDR1 MNHNS, CDR2 SASEGT. The ends were cut back, 2 bases at V and 2 bases at J, with 7 bases in the middle. This CDR3 has 15 residues. The CDR3 DNA reads TGTGCCAGCAGTGAATTTGCAGCCTATAATTCACCCCTCCACTTT. It is translated as CASSEFAAYNSPLHF.

The rearrangement links TRBV19 to TRBJ1-6; the D gene is possibly TRBD1 (5 bases). Germline values: CDR1 LNHDA, CDR2 SQIVND (reference sequence). The CDR3 contains 13 residues. The V gene lost 3 bases and the J gene lost 7 bases, with 7 bases spanning the gap. The CDR3 nucleotides read TGTGCCAGTAGTATGGGGGGGAATTCACCCCTCCACTTT. Its protein product is CASSMGGNSPLHF.

Concerning this clone itself: Its ends do not fully match the called genes, so a read error is possible. The chain recombines TRBV10-1 with TRBJ1-1; D gene unclear. The CDR3 spans 13 residues. The germline CDR1 and CDR2 sequences are WNHNN and SYGVQD (reference sequence). DNA of the CDR3: TGCGCCACCAGTTTCTCCCCTAACACTGAAGCTTTCTTT. This encodes CATSFSPNTEAFF.

The J gene is TRBJ1-4, the V gene TRBV9; D uncertain. Germline loops: CDR1 SGDLS, CDR2 YYNGEE. This CDR3 has 14 amino acids. V was pared by 0 bases and J by 5 bases, with 8 bases between. The CDR3: CASSVGSGNEKLFF. CDR3 in DNA: TGTGCCAGCAGCGTAGGTTCGGGGAATGAAAAACTGTTTTTT.

The chain links TRBV6-5 to TRBJ1-2, with 10 bases identical to TRBD1. The ends lost 6 bases at V and 4 bases at J; junction bases unmatched: 5. The CDR3 contains 14 residues. Germline V gene lookup returns CDR1 MNHEY and CDR2 SVGAGI. The CDR3 sequence is CASSGTGVAYGYTF. CDR3 sequence (DNA): TGTGCCAGCAGCGGGACAGGGGTTGCCTATGGCTACACCTTC.

The chain employs TRBV7-6 and TRBJ1-4; D uncertain. The CDR3 has 16 amino acids. V was clipped by 5 bases and J by 5 bases, with 18 bases between them. CDR1 and CDR2 (germline): SGHVS, FNYEAQ. DNA of the CDR3: TGTGCCAGCAGCCCTATCCCGGACGGAGGAAATGAAAAACTGTTTTTT. It encodes CASSPIPDGGNEKLFF.

The chain recombines TRBV7-9 with TRBJ2-6; TRBD1 matches at 7 bases. This CDR3 spans 15 amino acids. Trimming cost V 10 bases and J 0 bases; bases outside gene matches: 6. Germline V gene data show CDR1 as SEHNR and CDR2 as FQNEAQ (reference sequence). The CDR3 nucleotides are TGTGCCACGACAGGGTTCCCCTCTGGGGCCAACGTCCTGACTTTC. Its translation is CATTGFPSGANVLTF.

The chain couples TRBV7-9 to TRBJ1-1; the D is unclear. This CDR3 is 14 amino acids long. CDR1 is SEHNR and CDR2 is FQNEAQ in the germline V gene (reference sequence). V was shortened by 5 bases and J by 0 bases, with 10 bases between the two germline ends. The CDR3 sequence is CASSLGLVNTEAFF. CDR3 sequence (DNA): TGTGCCAGCAGCCTAGGACTTGTGAACACTGAAGCTTTCTTT.

The chain is built from TRBV5-1 and TRBJ2-2; 8 nucleotides line up with TRBD1. V dropped 3 bases and J dropped 6; count of bases not matched to a gene: 7. Germline CDR1 reads SGHRS; CDR2 reads YFSETQ. The CDR3 loop spans 15 amino acids. The CDR3 bases are TGCGCCAGCAGCTCCGGGACAGGCGGGGCCGGGGAGCTGTTTTTT. Its protein is CASSSGTGGAGELFF.

This rearrangement joins TRBV5-4 to TRBJ2-2; 10 bases are shared with TRBD1. CDR1 and CDR2 (germline): SGHNT, YYREEE (reference sequence). J lost 0 bases, V lost 3 bases, and 11 bases had no gene match. The CDR3 has 19 residues. CDR3 loop: CASSSRRTGGFANTGELFF. The CDR3, as DNA: TGTGCCAGCAGCTCCCGCCGGACAGGGGGGTTCGCGAACACCGGGGAGCTGTTTTTT.

This chain connects TRBV10-3 to TRBJ2-6; a possible D gene is TRBD2 (6 bases). The CDR3 has 17 amino acids. Trimming left V 5 bases short and J 0 bases short, with 14 bases between. The germline gives CDR1 ENHRY, CDR2 SYGVKD. This CDR3 is CAISLRGLSSGANVLTF. CDR3 in DNA: TGTGCCATCAGTTTGCGGGGTTTGAGCTCTGGGGCCAACGTCCTGACTTTC.

The V gene is TRBV7-9, the J gene TRBJ1-2; D is unclear. Germline loops: CDR1 SEHNR, CDR2 FQNEAQ (reference sequence). The CDR3 runs to 12 residues. V lost 6 bases, J lost 8 bases, and 13 bases lay in between. The CDR3 protein is CASSPGVRGYTF. The DNA of the CDR3 is TGTGCCAGCAGTCCCGGGGTGCGCGGCTACACCTTC.